This T cell receptor beta chain was profiled in a study of blood T cell repertoires in COVID-19. As for the study in general: There were acute and convalescent COVID-19 samples, and they came from the United States, Italy and Spain. The cDNA or gDNA used as material had been derived from T cells, B-cell-depleted T cells, or PBMCs.

As handled by the study authors: Amplification from reference gene primers served as the basis for estimated nucleated cell counts. Using immunoSEQ multiplex PCR, the repertoire was profiled, and TCRdb retains in-frame clones only, with some absent. The D gene and trimming were derived from the DNA, and the V and J assignments and clone size from that table. Of fewer than 100,000 clones in the sample, roughly 80% were seen once. This CDR3 has 14 residues. Germline CDR1 reads SGHVS; CDR2 reads FQNEAQ. V was trimmed by 5 bases and J by 4 bases, leaving 14 bases between them. The clonotype originates from a woman aged 70 to 79 with acute or convalescent COVID-19. The gene calls are TRBV7-8 and TRBJ1-1; a possible D gene is TRBD1 (5 bases). The sequenced sample was peripheral blood. CDR3 bases: TGTGCCAGCAGCCCCACAGGCTGGGGCACTGAAGCTTTCTTT. This codes for CASSPTGWGTEAFF.